These 11 T cell receptor beta chains came from one sample sequenced in a study of blood T cell repertoires in COVID-19 (dated by TCRdb to 2020 to 2022). Library preparation was by the immunoSEQ multiplex PCR assay. Entries here come from immuneACCESS through TCRdb and include only in-frame sequences with V and J called. Some clones fail to appear in such tables; in the studies checked, an unresolved V gene covers under half of the shortfall, and the cause of the remainder is unknown. The sample records some 120,000 clones, approximately 82% of which are singletons. The ten largest make up about 6.3% of the sample. Input material: peripheral blood. These TCRs come from an older man with active or convalescent COVID-19.

The chain links TRBV10-3 to TRBJ2-5, with 9 positions matching TRBD2. The CDR3 is made up of 15 amino acids. J lost 3 bases, V lost 4 bases, and 6 bases had no gene match. Germline V gene data show CDR1 as ENHRY and CDR2 as SYGVKD. In DNA form, the CDR3 reads TGTGCCATCAGTGGTCGCGGGGGGGCCGAAGAGACCCAGTACTTC. Its protein product is CAISGRGGAEETQYF.

The genes are TRBV7-8 and TRBJ1-5, with a weak D call TRBD1 (5 bases). Germline loops: CDR1 SGHVS, CDR2 FQNEAQ. This CDR3 has 15 amino acids. V lost 4 bases, J lost 2 bases, and 12 bases lay in between. CDR3 nucleotides: TGTGCCAGCAGCTCTAAGGGGCAAGGCAATCAGCCCCAGCATTTT. Translated: CASSSKGQGNQPQHF. Complete variable domain (other parts from reference TRBV7-8 and TRBJ1-5): GAGVSQSPRYKVAKRGQDVALRCDPISGHVSLFWYQQALGQGPEFLTYFQNEAQLDKSGLPSDRFFAERPEGSVSTLKIQRTQQEDSAVYLCASSSKGQGNQPQHFGDGTRLSIL.

The chain recombines TRBV3-1 (or the pseudogene TRBV3-2) with TRBJ2-7; 8 bases align to TRBD2. The CDR3 sequence is 16 residues long. The V gene's germline CDR1 is LGHDT and CDR2 YNNKEL (reference sequence). With V trimmed by 2 bases and J by 1 base, 7 bases remained unmatched. The CDR3 here is CASSQPNGGESYEQYF. The CDR3 DNA reads as TGTGCCAGCAGCCAACCGAACGGGGGGGAGTCCTACGAGCAGTACTTC.

The chain combines TRBV3-1 (or the pseudogene TRBV3-2) with TRBJ1-4, with D possibly TRBD1 on 6 matching bases. In germline, CDR1 is LGHDT, CDR2 YNNKEL (reference sequence). The CDR3 is 13 amino acids. Trimming stripped 8 bases from V and 0 bases from J, with 7 bases between. CDR3 coding DNA: TGTGCCAGCGGGGGCGCAACTAATGAAAAACTGTTTTTT. This encodes CASGGATNEKLFF.

This clone has just one count. DNA for the CDR3: TGTGCCAGCAGCTTAAGGCAGGGGGCTGATCAGCCCCAGCATTTT. Protein product: CASSLRQGADQPQHF. The V gene is TRBV7-2, the J gene TRBJ1-5, with 8 bases fitting TRBD1. J was trimmed by 5 bases and V by 2 bases; bases with no gene match: 5. Germline-derived CDR1 and CDR2 are SGHTA and FQGNSA. The CDR3 has 15 residues. Filled out from reference TRBV7-2 and TRBJ1-5, the complete variable domain reads GAGVSQSPSNKVTEKGKDVELRCDPISGHTALYWYRQSLGQGLEFLIYFQGNSAPDKSGLPSDRFSAERTGGSVSTLTIQRTQQEDSAVYLCASSLRQGADQPQHFGDGTRLSIL.

This rearrangement joins TRBV19 to TRBJ1-4; D possibly corresponds to TRBD1 (6 bases). In germline, CDR1 is LNHDA, CDR2 SQIVND (reference sequence). The CDR3 length is 15 residues. V lost 6 bases and J lost 3, with 14 bases in between. The CDR3 DNA reads TGTGCCAGTAGGGAGCGAGGGGGTTCTAATGAAAAACTGTTTTTT. It yields the protein CASRERGGSNEKLFF.

The chain employs TRBV15 and TRBJ2-3, with TRBD2 identical over 8 bases. Per the germline V gene, CDR1 is LNHNV and CDR2 is YYDKDF (reference sequence). This CDR3 region has 15 residues. The junction had 5 bases not matched to a gene; V was cut back by 0 bases and J by 6 bases. CDR3: CATSRERTSSDTQYF. As DNA, the CDR3 is TGTGCCACCAGCAGAGAGAGGACTAGCTCGGATACGCAGTATTTT. Combining the CDR3 with reference TRBV15 and TRBJ2-3 gives the whole variable domain DAMVIQNPRYQVTQFGKPVTLSCSQTLNHNVMYWYQQKSSQAPKLLFHYYDKDFNNEADTPDNFQSRRPNTSFCFLDIRSPGLGDTAMYLCATSRERTSSDTQYFGPGTRLTVL.

This chain connects TRBV6-2 or TRBV6-3 to TRBJ2-7; the D gene is possibly TRBD2 (6 bases). V shed 4 bases and J shed 3 bases, with 13 bases lying between them. This CDR3 region has 14 residues. Germline V CDR1 and CDR2: MNHEY, SVGEGT. The CDR3 nucleotides read TGTGCCAGCAGTTCGAGGCTAGCGAACTACGAGCAGTACTTC. This translates into CASSSRLANYEQYF.

The chain has TRBV3-1 (or the pseudogene TRBV3-2) and TRBJ1-5, with D possibly being TRBD1 (5 bases). Trimming pared 6 bases from V and 7 bases from J, leaving 22 bases between. Germline V lookup: CDR1 LGHDT, CDR2 YNNKEL (reference sequence). This CDR3 contains 16 residues. The CDR3 DNA sequence: TGTGCCAGCAGGGACGGGGACCAGGGAGGTAGCCAGCCCCAGCATTTT. It yields the protein CASRDGDQGGSQPQHF.

V usage is TRBV6-2 or TRBV6-3 and J usage is TRBJ2-4, with TRBD2 as a possible D gene (5 bases). CDR3 length equals 15 residues. The V and J ends lost 5 bases and 2 bases respectively, with 13 bases between them. Germline V gene sequence: CDR1 MNHEY, CDR2 SVGEGT. The CDR3 loop is CASSDGEGTKNIQYF. The CDR3 DNA is TGTGCCAGCAGTGACGGAGAGGGTACCAAAAACATTCAGTACTTC.

The V call is TRBV7-9, the J call TRBJ2-3; 9 bases line up with TRBD1. V shed 5 bases and J 9 bases; nucleotides not matched to a gene: 12. The CDR3 sequence is 15 residues long. Germline values: CDR1 SEHNR, CDR2 FQNEAQ (reference sequence). The CDR3 DNA reads as TGTGCCAGCAGCCGTACAGGGGGCGCGAGCCAGACGCAGTATTTT. Translating it yields CASSRTGGASQTQYF.